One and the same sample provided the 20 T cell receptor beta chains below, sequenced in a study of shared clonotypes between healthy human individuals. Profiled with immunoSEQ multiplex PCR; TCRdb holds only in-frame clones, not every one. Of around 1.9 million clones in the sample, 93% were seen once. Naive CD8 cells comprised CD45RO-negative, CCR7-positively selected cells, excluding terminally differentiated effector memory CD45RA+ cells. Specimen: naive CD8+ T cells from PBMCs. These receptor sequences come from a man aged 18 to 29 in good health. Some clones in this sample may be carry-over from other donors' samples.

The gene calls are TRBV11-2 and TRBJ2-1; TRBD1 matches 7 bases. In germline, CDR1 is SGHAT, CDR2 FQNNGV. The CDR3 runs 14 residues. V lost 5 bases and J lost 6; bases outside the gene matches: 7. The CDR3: CASSQTGSPNEQFF. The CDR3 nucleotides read TGTGCCAGCAGCCAGACAGGGTCCCCCAATGAGCAGTTCTTC.

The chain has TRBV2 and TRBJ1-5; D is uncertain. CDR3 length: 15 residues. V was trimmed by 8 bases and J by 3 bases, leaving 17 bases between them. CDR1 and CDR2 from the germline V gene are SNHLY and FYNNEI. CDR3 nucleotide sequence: TGTGCCAGCCAGGTAGATCCCTCATTCAATCAGCCCCAGCATTTT. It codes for CASQVDPSFNQPQHF.

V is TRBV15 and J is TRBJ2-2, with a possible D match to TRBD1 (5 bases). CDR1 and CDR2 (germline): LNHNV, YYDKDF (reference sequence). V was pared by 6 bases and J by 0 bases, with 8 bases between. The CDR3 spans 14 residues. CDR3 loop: CATRTDANTGELFF. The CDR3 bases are TGTGCCACCAGGACAGACGCGAACACCGGGGAGCTGTTTTTT.

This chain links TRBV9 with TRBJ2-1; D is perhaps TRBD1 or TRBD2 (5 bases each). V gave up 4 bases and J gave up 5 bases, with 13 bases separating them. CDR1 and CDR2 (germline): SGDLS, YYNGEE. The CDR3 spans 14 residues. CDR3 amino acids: CASSNRDGNNEQFF. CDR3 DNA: TGTGCCAGCAGCAACCGGGACGGCAACAATGAGCAGTTCTTC.

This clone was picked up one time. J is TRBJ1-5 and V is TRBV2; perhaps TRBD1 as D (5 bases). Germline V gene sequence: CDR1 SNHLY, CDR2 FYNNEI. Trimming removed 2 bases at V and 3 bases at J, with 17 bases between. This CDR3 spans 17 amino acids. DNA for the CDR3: TGTGCCAGCAGTGAACAGGGAGGGCAGATCTCCAATCAGCCCCAGCATTTT. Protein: CASSEQGGQISNQPQHF.

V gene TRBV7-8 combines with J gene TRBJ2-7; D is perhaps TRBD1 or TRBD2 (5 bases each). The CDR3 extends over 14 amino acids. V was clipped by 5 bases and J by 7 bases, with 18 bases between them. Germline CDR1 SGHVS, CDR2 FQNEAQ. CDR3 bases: TGTGCCAGCAGCGGGACGGTCGGCGGTCGAGAGCAGTACTTC. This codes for CASSGTVGGREQYF.

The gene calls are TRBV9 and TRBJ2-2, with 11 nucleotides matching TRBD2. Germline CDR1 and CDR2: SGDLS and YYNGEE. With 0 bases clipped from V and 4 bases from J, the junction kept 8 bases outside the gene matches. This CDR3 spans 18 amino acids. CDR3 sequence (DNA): TGTGCCAGCAGCGTAGCCAGAACTAGCGGGAGAGGCACCGGGGAGCTGTTTTTT. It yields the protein CASSVARTSGRGTGELFF.

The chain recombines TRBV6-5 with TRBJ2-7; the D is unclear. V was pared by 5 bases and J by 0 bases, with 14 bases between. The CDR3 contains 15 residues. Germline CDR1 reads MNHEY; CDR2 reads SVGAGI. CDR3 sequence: CASSPSRLLSYEQYF. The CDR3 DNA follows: TGTGCCAGCAGTCCCTCACGCCTTCTCTCCTACGAGCAGTACTTC.

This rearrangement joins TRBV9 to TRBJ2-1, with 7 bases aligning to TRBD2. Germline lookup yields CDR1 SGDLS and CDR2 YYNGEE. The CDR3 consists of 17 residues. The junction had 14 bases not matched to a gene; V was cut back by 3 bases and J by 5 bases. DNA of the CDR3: TGTGCCAGCAGCGCTTACAGCGGACTAGGCCCCCACAATGAGCAGTTCTTC. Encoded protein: CASSAYSGLGPHNEQFF.

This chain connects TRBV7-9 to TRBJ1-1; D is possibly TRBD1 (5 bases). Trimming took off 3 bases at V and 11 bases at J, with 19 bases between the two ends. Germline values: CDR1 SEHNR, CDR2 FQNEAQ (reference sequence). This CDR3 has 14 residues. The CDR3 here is CASSLGGIHRRAFF. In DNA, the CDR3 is TGTGCCAGCAGCTTGGGGGGGATACACCGACGTGCTTTCTTT. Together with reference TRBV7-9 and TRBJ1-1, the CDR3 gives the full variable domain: DTGVSQNPRHKITKRGQNVTFRCDPISEHNRLYWYRQTLGQGPEFLTYFQNEAQLEKSRLLSDRFSAERPKGSFSTLEIQRTEQGDSAMYLCASSLGGIHRRAFFGQGTRLTVV.

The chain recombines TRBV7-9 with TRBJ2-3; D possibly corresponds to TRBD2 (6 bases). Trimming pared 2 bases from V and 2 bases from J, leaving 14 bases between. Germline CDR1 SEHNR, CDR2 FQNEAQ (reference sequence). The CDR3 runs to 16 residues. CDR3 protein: CASSLRRASSTDTQYF. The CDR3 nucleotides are TGTGCCAGCAGCTTAAGGAGGGCTAGCTCCACAGATACGCAGTATTTT.

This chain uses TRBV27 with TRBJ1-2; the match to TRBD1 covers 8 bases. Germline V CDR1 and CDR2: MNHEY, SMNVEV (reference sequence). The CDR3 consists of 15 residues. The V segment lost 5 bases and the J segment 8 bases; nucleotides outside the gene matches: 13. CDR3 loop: CASSIRTGRVSGYTF. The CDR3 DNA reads TGTGCCAGCAGTATCCGGACAGGGAGGGTATCCGGCTACACCTTC.

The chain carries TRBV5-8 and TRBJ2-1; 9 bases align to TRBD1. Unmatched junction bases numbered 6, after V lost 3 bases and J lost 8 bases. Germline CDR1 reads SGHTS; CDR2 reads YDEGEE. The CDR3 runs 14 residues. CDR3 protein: CASSSGQGYDEQFF. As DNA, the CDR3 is TGTGCCAGCAGCTCGGGACAGGGTTACGATGAGCAGTTCTTC.

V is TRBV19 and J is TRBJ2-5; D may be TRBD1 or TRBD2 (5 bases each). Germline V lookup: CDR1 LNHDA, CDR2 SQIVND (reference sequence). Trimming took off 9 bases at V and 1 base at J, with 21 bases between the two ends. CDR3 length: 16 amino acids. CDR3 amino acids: CASSQMRGRAQETQYF. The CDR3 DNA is TGTGCCAGCAGTCAAATGAGGGGCAGGGCCCAAGAGACCCAGTACTTC.

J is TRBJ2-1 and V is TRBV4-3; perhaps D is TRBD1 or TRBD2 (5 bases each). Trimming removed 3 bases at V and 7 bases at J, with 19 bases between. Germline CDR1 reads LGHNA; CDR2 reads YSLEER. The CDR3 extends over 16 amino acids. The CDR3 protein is CASSQASGTHMNEQFF. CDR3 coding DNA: TGCGCCAGCAGCCAGGCATCCGGGACGCACATGAATGAGCAGTTCTTC.

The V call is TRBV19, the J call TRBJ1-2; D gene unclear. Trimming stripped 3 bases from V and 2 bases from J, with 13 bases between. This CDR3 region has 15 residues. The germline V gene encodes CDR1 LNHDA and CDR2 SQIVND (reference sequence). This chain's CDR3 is CASSIKTFANYGYTF. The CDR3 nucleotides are TGTGCCAGTAGTATTAAAACATTCGCCAACTATGGCTACACCTTC.

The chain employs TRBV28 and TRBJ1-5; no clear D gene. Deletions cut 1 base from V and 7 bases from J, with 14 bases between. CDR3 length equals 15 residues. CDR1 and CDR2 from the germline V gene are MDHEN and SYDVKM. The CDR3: CASSLSDPLGQPQHF. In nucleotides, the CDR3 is TGTGCCAGCAGTTTATCCGACCCCCTTGGGCAGCCCCAGCATTTT.

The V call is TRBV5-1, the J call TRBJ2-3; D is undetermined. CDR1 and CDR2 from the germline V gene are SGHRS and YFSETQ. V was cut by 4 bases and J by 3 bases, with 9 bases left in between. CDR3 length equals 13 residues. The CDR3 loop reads CASSPDLTDTQYF. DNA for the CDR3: TGCGCCAGCAGCCCCGACTTAACAGATACGCAGTATTTT.

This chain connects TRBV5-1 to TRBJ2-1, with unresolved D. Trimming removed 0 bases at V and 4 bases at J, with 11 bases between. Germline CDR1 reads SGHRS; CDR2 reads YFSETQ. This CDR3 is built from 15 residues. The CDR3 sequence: CASSLVSGLYNEQFF. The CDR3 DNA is TGCGCCAGCAGCTTGGTCTCCGGGCTATACAATGAGCAGTTCTTC.

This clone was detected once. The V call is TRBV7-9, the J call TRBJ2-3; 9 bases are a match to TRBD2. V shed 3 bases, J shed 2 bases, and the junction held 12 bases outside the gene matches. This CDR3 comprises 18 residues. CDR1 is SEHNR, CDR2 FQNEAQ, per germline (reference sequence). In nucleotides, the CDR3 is TGTGCCAGCAGCTTTTTCGCGGGAGGGCCTCTTATCACAGATACGCAGTATTTT. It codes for CASSFFAGGPLITDTQYF. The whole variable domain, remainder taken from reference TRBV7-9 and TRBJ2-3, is DTGVSQNPRHKITKRGQNVTFRCDPISEHNRLYWYRQTLGQGPEFLTYFQNEAQLEKSRLLSDRFSAERPKGSFSTLEIQRTEQGDSAMYLCASSFFAGGPLITDTQYFGPGTRLTVL.